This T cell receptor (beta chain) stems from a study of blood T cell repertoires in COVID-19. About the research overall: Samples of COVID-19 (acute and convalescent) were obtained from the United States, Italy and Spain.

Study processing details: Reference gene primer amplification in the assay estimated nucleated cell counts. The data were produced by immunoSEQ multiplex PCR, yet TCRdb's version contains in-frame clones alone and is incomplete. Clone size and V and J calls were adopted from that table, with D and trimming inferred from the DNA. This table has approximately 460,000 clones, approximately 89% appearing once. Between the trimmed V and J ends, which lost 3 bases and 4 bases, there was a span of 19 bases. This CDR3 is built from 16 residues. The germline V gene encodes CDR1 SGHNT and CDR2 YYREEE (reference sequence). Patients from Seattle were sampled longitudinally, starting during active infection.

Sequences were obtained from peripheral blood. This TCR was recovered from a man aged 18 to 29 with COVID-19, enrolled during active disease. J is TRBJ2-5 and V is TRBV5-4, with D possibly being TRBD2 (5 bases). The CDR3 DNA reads TGTGCCAGCAGCTCGAGGGTTGTGGAAATGATAGAGACCCAGTACTTC. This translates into CASSSRVVEMIETQYF.